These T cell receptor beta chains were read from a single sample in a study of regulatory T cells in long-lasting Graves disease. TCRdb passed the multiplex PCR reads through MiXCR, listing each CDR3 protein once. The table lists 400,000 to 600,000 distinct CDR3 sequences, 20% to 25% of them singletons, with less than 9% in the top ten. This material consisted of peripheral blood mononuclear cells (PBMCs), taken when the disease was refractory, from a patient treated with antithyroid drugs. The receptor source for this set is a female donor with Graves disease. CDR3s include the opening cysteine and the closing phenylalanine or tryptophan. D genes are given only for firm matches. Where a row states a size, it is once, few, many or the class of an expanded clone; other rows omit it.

CDR3 protein: CATSTGVATNEKLFF; CDR3 DNA: TGTGCCACCTCTACAGGGGTTGCAACTAATGAAAAACTGTTTTTT; D gene: TRBD1; clone size: few; J gene: TRBJ1-4; V gene: TRBV3-1
CDR3 protein: CASSSRTGPTDGYTF; CDR3 DNA: TGTGCCAGCAGCTCCCGGACAGGACCCACTGATGGCTACACCTTC; D gene: TRBD1; clone size: .; J gene: TRBJ1-2; V gene: TRBV7-2
CDR3 protein: CASTGARSYEQYF; CDR3 DNA: TGTGCCAGCACCGGGGCCCGCTCCTACGAGCAGTACTTC; D gene: .; clone size: few; J gene: TRBJ2-7; V gene: TRBV6-1
CDR3 protein: CSAIRTEPYEQYF; CDR3 DNA: TGCAGTGCTATTCGTACTGAGCCCTACGAGCAGTACTTC; D gene: .; clone size: few; J gene: TRBJ2-7; V gene: TRBV20-1
CDR3 protein: CASSFDRTPREQYF; CDR3 DNA: TGTGCCAGCAGCTTCGATAGGACTCCGCGGGAGCAGTACTTC; D gene: .; clone size: .; J gene: TRBJ2-7; V gene: TRBV7-6
CDR3 protein: CASSGRDGLNQPQHF; CDR3 DNA: TGTGCCAGCAGTGGCAGGGACGGACTAAATCAGCCCCAGCATTTT; D gene: .; clone size: .; J gene: TRBJ1-5; V gene: TRBV2
CDR3 protein: CASSPRPGPYEQYF; CDR3 DNA: TGTGCCAGCAGCCCCCGGCCAGGACCCTACGAGCAGTACTTC; D gene: .; clone size: many; J gene: TRBJ2-7; V gene: TRBV7-9
CDR3 protein: CSALRHHGGQETQYF; CDR3 DNA: TGCAGTGCTCTGAGGCACCATGGGGGACAAGAGACCCAGTACTTC; D gene: .; clone size: many; J gene: TRBJ2-5; V gene: TRBV20-1
CDR3 protein: CSARDRISPLPYEQYF; CDR3 DNA: TGCAGTGCTAGAGATCGTATAAGTCCCCTCCCCTACGAGCAGTACTTC; D gene: .; clone size: few; J gene: TRBJ2-7; V gene: TRBV20-1
CDR3 protein: CASSLASARADYGYTF; CDR3 DNA: TGTGCCAGCAGCTTAGCGTCGGCCAGGGCTGACTATGGCTACACCTTC; D gene: .; clone size: many; J gene: TRBJ1-2; V gene: TRBV7-2
CDR3 protein: CASSLKVIKSSYEQYF; CDR3 DNA: TGTGCCAGCAGCTTAAAGGTCATCAAGAGCTCCTACGAGCAGTACTTC; D gene: .; clone size: .; J gene: TRBJ2-7; V gene: TRBV7-2
CDR3 protein: CASSFRTSGSYEQYF; CDR3 DNA: TGTGCCAGCAGCTTCCGGACTAGCGGGAGCTACGAGCAGTACTTC; D gene: TRBD2; clone size: many; J gene: TRBJ2-7; V gene: TRBV11-1
CDR3 protein: CASSLWAWGASTDTQYF; CDR3 DNA: TGTGCCAGCAGTTTATGGGCCTGGGGGGCGAGCACAGATACGCAGTATTTT; D gene: .; clone size: .; J gene: TRBJ2-3; V gene: TRBV28
CDR3 protein: CANSIPGQGSYEQYF; CDR3 DNA: TGTGCCAATAGTATCCCGGGACAGGGGTCCTACGAGCAGTACTTC; D gene: TRBD1; clone size: .; J gene: TRBJ2-7; V gene: TRBV19
CDR3 protein: CASSLGSARGEQYF; CDR3 DNA: TGCGCCAGCAGCTTGGGCTCCGCCAGGGGCGAGCAGTACTTC; D gene: .; clone size: .; J gene: TRBJ2-7; V gene: TRBV5-1
CDR3 protein: CASSRLGSKTEAFF; CDR3 DNA: TGTGCCAGCAGCCGACTGGGATCTAAGACTGAAGCTTTCTTT; D gene: .; clone size: few; J gene: TRBJ1-1; V gene: TRBV11-1
CDR3 protein: CASGGVYEQYF; CDR3 DNA: TGTGCCTCGGGGGGAGTCTACGAGCAGTACTTC; D gene: TRBD2; clone size: .; J gene: TRBJ2-7; V gene: TRBV9
CDR3 protein: CASRDPPGLDIYEQYF; CDR3 DNA: TGTGCCAGCAGGGACCCCCCGGGACTAGATATCTACGAGCAGTACTTC; D gene: TRBD2; clone size: few; J gene: TRBJ2-7; V gene: TRBV6-1
CDR3 protein: CASLDSYNEQFF; CDR3 DNA: TGCGCCAGCCTTGATTCATACAATGAGCAGTTCTTC; D gene: .; clone size: .; J gene: TRBJ2-1; V gene: TRBV5-1
CDR3 protein: CASSRTGPGNTIYF; CDR3 DNA: TGCGCCAGCAGCAGAACAGGGCCCGGAAACACCATATATTTT; D gene: .; clone size: .; J gene: TRBJ1-3; V gene: TRBV4-3
CDR3 protein: CASHATGGLGGNSPLHF; CDR3 DNA: TGTGCCAGCCACGCGACAGGGGGCCTGGGGGGTAATTCACCCCTCCACTTT; D gene: TRBD1; clone size: many; J gene: TRBJ1-6; V gene: TRBV28
CDR3 protein: CASSDTSGGAYEQYF; CDR3 DNA: TGTGCCAGCAGCGACACTAGCGGGGGGGCATACGAGCAGTACTTC; D gene: TRBD2; clone size: many; J gene: TRBJ2-7; V gene: TRBV25-1
CDR3 protein: CASSPGPPQNIQYF; CDR3 DNA: TGTGCCAGCAGTCCGGGGCCGCCCCAAAACATTCAGTACTTC; D gene: .; clone size: many; J gene: TRBJ2-4; V gene: TRBV28
CDR3 protein: CASSLLGVGANVLTF; CDR3 DNA: TGTGCCAGCAGTTTGTTAGGGGTTGGGGCCAACGTCCTGACTTTC; D gene: .; clone size: few; J gene: TRBJ2-6; V gene: TRBV12-3/TRBV12-4
CDR3 protein: CASSLRGGRWTEAFF; CDR3 DNA: TGTGCCAGCAGCTTAAGGGGGGGGAGGTGGACTGAAGCTTTCTTT; D gene: .; clone size: few; J gene: TRBJ1-1; V gene: TRBV7-3
CDR3 protein: CAWSGDPGGNGYTF; CDR3 DNA: TGTGCCTGGAGTGGGGATCCAGGGGGGAATGGCTACACCTTC; D gene: TRBD1; clone size: few; J gene: TRBJ1-2; V gene: TRBV30